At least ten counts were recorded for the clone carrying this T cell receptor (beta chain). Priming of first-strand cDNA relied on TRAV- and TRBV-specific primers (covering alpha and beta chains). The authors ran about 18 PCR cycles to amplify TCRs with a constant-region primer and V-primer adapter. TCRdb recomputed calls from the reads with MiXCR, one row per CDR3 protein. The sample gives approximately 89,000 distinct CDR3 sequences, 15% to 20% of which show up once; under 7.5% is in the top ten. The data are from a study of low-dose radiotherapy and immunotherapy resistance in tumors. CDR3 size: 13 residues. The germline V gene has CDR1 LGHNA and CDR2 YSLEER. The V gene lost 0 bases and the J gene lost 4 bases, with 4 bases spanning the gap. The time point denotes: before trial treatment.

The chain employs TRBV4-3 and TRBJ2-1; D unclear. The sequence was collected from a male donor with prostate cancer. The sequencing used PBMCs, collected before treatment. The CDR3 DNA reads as TGCGCCAGCAGCCAAGAACAGTACAATGAGCAGTTCTTC. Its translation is CASSQEQYNEQFF.